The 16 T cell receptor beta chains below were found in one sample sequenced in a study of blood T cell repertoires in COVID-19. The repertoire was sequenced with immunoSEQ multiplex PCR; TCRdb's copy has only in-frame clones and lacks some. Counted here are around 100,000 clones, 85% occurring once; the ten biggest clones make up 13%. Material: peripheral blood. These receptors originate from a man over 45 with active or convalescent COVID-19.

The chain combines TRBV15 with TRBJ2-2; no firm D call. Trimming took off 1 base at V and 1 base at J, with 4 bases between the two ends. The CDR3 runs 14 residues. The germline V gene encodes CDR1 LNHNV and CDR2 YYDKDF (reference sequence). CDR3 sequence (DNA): TGTGCCACCAGCAGAGGGCAGAACACCGGGGAGCTGTTTTTT. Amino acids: CATSRGQNTGELFF.

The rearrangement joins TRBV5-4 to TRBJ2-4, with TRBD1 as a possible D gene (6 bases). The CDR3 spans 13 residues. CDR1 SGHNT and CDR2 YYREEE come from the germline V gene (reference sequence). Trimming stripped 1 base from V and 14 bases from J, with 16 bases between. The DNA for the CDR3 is TGTGCCAGCAGCTTGCCTTCGGGGACACTTAAGTACTTC. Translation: CASSLPSGTLKYF.

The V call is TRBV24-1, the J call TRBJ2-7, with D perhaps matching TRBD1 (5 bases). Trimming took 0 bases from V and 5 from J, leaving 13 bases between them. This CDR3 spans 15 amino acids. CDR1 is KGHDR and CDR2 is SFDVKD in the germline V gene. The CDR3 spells CATSDLIRVLNEQYF. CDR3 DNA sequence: TGTGCCACCAGTGATTTGATCAGGGTCCTCAACGAGCAGTACTTC.

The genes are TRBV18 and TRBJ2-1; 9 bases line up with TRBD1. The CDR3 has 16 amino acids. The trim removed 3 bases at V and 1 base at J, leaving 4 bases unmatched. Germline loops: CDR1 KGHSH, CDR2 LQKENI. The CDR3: CASSPAGTGSYNEQFF. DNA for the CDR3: TGTGCCAGCTCACCTGCCGGGACAGGGTCCTACAATGAGCAGTTCTTC.

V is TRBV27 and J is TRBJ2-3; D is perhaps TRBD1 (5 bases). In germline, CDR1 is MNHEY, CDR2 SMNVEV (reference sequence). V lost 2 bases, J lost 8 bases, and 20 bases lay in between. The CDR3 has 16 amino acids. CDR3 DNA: TGTGCCAGCAGTTTAAGGGGAAGACAGCCCTTCCCTACGCAGTATTTT. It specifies CASSLRGRQPFPTQYF.

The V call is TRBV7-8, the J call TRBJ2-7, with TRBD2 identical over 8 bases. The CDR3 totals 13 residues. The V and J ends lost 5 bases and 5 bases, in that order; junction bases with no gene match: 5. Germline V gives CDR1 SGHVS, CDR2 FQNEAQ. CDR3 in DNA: TGTGCCAGCAGCAGGGCGGGGGGCCACGAGCAGTACTTC. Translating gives CASSRAGGHEQYF. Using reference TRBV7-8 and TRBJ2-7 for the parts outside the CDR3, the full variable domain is GAGVSQSPRYKVAKRGQDVALRCDPISGHVSLFWYQQALGQGPEFLTYFQNEAQLDKSGLPSDRFFAERPEGSVSTLKIQRTQQEDSAVYLCASSRAGGHEQYFGPGTRLTVT.

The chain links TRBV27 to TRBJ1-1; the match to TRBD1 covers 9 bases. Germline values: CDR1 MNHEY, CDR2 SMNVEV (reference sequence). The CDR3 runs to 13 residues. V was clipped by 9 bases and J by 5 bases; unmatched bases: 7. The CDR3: CAREQGARTEAFF. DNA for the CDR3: TGTGCCAGAGAACAGGGGGCGCGGACTGAAGCTTTCTTT.

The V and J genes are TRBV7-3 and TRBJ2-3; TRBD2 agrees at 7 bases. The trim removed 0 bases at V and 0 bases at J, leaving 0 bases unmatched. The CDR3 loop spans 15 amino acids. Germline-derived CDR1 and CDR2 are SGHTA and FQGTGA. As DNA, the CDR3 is TGTGCCAGCAGCTTAACCGGGGGGAGCACAGATACGCAGTATTTT. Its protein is CASSLTGGSTDTQYF.

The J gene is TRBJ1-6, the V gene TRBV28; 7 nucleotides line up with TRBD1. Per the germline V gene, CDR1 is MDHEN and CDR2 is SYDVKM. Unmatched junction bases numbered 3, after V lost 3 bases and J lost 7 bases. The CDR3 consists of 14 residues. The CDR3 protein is CASSLGQSNSPLHF. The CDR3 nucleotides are TGTGCCAGCAGTTTGGGACAGTCCAATTCACCCCTCCACTTT. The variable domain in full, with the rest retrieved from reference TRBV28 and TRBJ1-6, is DVKVTQSSRYLVKRTGEKVFLECVQDMDHENMFWYRQDPGLGLRLIYFSYDVKMKEKGDIPEGYSVSREKKERFSLILESASTNQTSMYLCASSLGQSNSPLHFGNGTRLTVT.

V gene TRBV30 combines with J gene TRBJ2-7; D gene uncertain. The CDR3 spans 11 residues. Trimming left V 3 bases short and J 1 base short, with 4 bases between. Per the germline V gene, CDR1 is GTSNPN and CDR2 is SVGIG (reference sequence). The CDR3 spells CAWSPSYEQYF. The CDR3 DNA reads TGTGCCTGGAGCCCATCCTACGAGCAGTACTTC.

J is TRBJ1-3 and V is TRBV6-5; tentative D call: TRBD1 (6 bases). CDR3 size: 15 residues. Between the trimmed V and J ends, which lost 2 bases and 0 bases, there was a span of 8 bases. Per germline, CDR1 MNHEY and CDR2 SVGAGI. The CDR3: CASSYNRASGNTIYF. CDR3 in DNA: TGTGCCAGCAGTTACAACAGGGCCTCTGGAAACACCATATATTTT.

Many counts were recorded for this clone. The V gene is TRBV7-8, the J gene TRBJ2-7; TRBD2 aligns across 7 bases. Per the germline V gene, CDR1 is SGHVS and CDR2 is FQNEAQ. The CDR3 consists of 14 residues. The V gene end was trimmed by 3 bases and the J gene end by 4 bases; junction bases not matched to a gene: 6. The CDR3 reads CASSLSLAEYEQYF. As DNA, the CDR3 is TGTGCCAGCAGCTTGTCCCTAGCGGAATACGAGCAGTACTTC.

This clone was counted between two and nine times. In nucleotides, the CDR3 is TGCGCCAGCAGTGAAATGACAGGGCGGTATGGCTACACCTTC. This encodes CASSEMTGRYGYTF. V gene TRBV10-2 combines with J gene TRBJ1-2; the match to TRBD1 covers 7 bases. The CDR3 extends over 14 amino acids. Per germline, CDR1 WSHSY and CDR2 SAAADI. Losses at the gene ends were 3 bases for V and 5 bases for J; bases not matched to a gene: 6.

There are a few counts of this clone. CDR3 sequence: CASSLGGGRPFF. The CDR3, as DNA: TGTGCCAGCAGCTTGGGAGGCGGGAGACCGTTCTTC. The V gene is TRBV5-6, the J gene TRBJ2-1; TRBD2 matches 7 bases. V lost 0 bases to trimming and J lost 15 bases; unmatched junction nucleotides: 6. The CDR3 loop spans 12 amino acids. Germline-derived CDR1 and CDR2 are SGHDT and YYEEEE.

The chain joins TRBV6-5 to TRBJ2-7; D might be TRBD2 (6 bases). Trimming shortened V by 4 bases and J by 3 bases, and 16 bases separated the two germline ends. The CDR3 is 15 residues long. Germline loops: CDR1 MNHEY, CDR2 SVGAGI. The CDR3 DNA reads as TGTGCCAGCAGTTTTAGTAGCGGTACCTTCTACGAGCAGTACTTC. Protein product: CASSFSSGTFYEQYF.

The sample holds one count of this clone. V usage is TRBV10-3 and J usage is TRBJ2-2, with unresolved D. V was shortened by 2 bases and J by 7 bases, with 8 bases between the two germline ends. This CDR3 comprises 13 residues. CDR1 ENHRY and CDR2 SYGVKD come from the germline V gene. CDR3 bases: TGTGCCATCAGTGAGGGAGTGATCGGGGAGCTGTTTTTT. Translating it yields CAISEGVIGELFF.